This TCR beta chain was sequenced in a study of blood T cell repertoires in COVID-19. Data came from immunoSEQ multiplex PCR; TCRdb stores just in-frame clones and leaves some out. The table lists fewer than 250,000 clones, roughly three quarters of them singletons. The origin of this receptor is a woman between 50 and 59 years old with acute COVID-19. The sample taken for sequencing was PBMCs or T cells enriched from blood (not recorded which).

The CDR3: CASSPFVANTDTQYF. The CDR3, as DNA: TGTGCCAGTAGTCCATTCGTAGCGAACACAGATACGCAGTATTTT. V is TRBV19 and J is TRBJ2-3; D is possibly TRBD2 (5 bases). In germline, CDR1 is LNHDA, CDR2 SQIVND (reference sequence). This CDR3 region has 15 residues. V shed 5 bases and J shed 2 bases, with 14 bases lying between them.